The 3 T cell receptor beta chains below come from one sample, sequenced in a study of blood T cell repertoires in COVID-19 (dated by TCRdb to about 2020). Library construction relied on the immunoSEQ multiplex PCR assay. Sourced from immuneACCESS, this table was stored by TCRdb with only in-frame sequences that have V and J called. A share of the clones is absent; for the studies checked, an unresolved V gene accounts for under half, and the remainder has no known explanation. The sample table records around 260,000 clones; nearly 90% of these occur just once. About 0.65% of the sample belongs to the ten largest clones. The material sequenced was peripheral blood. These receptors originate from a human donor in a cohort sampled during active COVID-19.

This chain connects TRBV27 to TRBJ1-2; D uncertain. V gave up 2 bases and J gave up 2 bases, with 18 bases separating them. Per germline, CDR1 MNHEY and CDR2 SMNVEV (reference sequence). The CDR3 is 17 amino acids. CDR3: CASSLRVTGSDNYGYTF. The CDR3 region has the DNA TGTGCCAGCAGTTTAAGGGTAACGGGGTCAGACAACTATGGCTACACCTTC.

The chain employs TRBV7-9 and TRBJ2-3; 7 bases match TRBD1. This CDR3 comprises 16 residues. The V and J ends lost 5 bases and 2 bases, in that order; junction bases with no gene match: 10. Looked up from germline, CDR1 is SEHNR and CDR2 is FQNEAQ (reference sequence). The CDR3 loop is CASSEWTGSITDTQYF. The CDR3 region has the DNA TGTGCCAGCAGCGAGTGGACAGGCTCCATCACAGATACGCAGTATTTT.

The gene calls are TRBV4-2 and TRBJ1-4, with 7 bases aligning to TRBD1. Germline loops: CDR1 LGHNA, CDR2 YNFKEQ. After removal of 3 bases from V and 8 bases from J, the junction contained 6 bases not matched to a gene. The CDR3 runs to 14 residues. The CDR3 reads CASSQNRGGEKLFF. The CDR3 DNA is TGTGCCAGCAGCCAGAACAGGGGCGGCGAAAAACTGTTTTTT.